A selection of T cell receptor beta chains follows, all from one sample in a study of OX40 agonist ivuxolimab in advanced cancers. Profiled with immunoSEQ multiplex PCR; TCRdb holds only in-frame clones, not every one. This sample has some 68,000 clones, with 86% found just once. The material sequenced was CD4+ or CD8+ T cells sorted from blood, taken in a trial of the OX40 agonist ivuxolimab. All receptors come from an adult with an advanced solid tumor such as melanoma, head and neck, liver or kidney cancer. Each CDR3 is given with its conserved first and last residue. Each record gives: D gene, clone size, J gene, V gene, CDR3 protein, CDR3 DNA. D genes are given only for firm matches. Clone size is shown for a subset of rows, as once, few, many or a class of expanded clone.

TRBD2 | - | TRBJ2-1 | TRBV9 | CASSVQEGGAQQFF | TGTGCCAGCAGCGTACAGGAGGGAGGGGCTCAGCAGTTCTTC
- | - | TRBJ2-6 | TRBV5-5 | CASSLGVLRGSAGANVLTF | TGTGCCAGCAGCTTGGGGGTTTTACGGGGCTCGGCTGGGGCCAACGTCCTGACTTTC
- | - | TRBJ1-3 | TRBV7-2 | CASSLAQGPRNTIYF | TGTGCCAGCAGCTTGGCCCAAGGGCCTCGAAACACCATATATTTT
- | - | TRBJ2-4 | TRBV30 | CAWSLSDRAKNIQYF | TGTGCCTGGAGTCTTTCGGATAGAGCCAAAAACATTCAGTACTTC
TRBD1 | - | TRBJ1-2 | TRBV2 | CASSLDRDSYGYTF | TGTGCCAGCAGTCTCGACAGGGACTCCTATGGCTACACCTTC
- | - | TRBJ1-4 | TRBV28 | CASSSQGRPNEKLFF | TGTGCCAGCTCATCTCAGGGACGCCCTAATGAAAAACTGTTTTTT
- | - | TRBJ2-2 | TRBV6-5 | CASSPEPGELFF | TGTGCCAGCAGCCCCGAGCCCGGGGAGCTGTTTTTT
- | - | TRBJ2-7 | TRBV7-8 | CASSWGIEQYF | TGTGCCAGCAGTTGGGGGATCGAGCAGTACTTC
- | - | TRBJ2-7 | TRBV6-5 | CASSYSQGFYEQYF | TGTGCCAGCAGTTACTCCCAGGGCTTCTACGAGCAGTACTTC
TRBD1 | - | TRBJ1-1 | TRBV29-1 | CSVRTGGNTEAFF | TGCAGCGTGAGGACAGGGGGGAACACTGAAGCTTTCTTT
- | - | TRBJ2-5 | TRBV11-2 | CASSLFVPGDIPQKTQYF | TGTGCCAGCAGCTTATTCGTCCCCGGGGATATTCCCCAAAAGACCCAGTACTTC
TRBD2 | - | TRBJ2-7 | TRBV27 | CASSPAGGRASGEQYF | TGTGCCAGCAGTCCAGCGGGCGGGAGGGCCTCAGGAGAGCAGTACTTC
- | - | TRBJ2-7 | TRBV18 | CASSPGGYEQYF | TGTGCCAGCTCACCAGGGGGCTACGAGCAGTACTTC
- | - | TRBJ2-3 | TRBV2 | CASRGYIDTQYF | TGTGCCAGCAGGGGCTACATAGATACGCAGTATTTT
- | - | TRBJ2-2 | TRBV28 | CASTPARALHTGELFF | TGTGCCAGCACTCCCGCCAGGGCGCTTCACACCGGGGAGCTGTTTTTT
- | - | TRBJ2-1 | TRBV6-1 | CASNGGGGGNEQFF | TGTGCCAGCAATGGGGGCGGAGGGGGGAATGAGCAGTTCTTC
TRBD2 | - | TRBJ2-1 | TRBV4-2 | CASSQGAASGGNEQFF | TGTGCCAGCAGCCAGGGGGCGGCTAGCGGGGGCAATGAGCAGTTCTTC
- | - | TRBJ2-1 | TRBV20-1 | CSASRDHMFF | TGCAGTGCTAGCCGGGACCATATGTTCTTC
TRBD1 | - | TRBJ2-1 | TRBV4-2 | CASSQDRGQGRNEQFF | TGTGCCAGCAGCCAAGATAGGGGGCAGGGGAGAAATGAGCAGTTCTTC
- | - | TRBJ2-5 | TRBV10-3 | CAISEYQETQYF | TGTGCCATCAGTGAGTACCAAGAGACCCAGTACTTC
- | - | TRBJ2-2 | TRBV7-2 | CASSSSRVTGELFF | TGTGCCAGCAGCTCGAGCCGGGTCACCGGGGAGCTGTTTTTT
- | - | TRBJ1-2 | TRBV28 | CASSLRGNYGYTF | TGTGCCAGCAGTTTGAGGGGAAACTATGGCTACACCTTC
- | - | TRBJ2-1 | TRBV7-9 | CASSLGQGGYNEQFF | TGTGCCAGCAGCTTAGGTCAAGGGGGATACAATGAGCAGTTCTTC
TRBD1 | - | TRBJ1-4 | TRBV10-3 | CATAPRQGNSEKLFF | TGTGCCACCGCCCCTCGACAGGGGAACAGTGAAAAACTGTTTTTT
- | once | TRBJ2-7 | TRBV5-1 | CASSPGNYEQYF | TGCGCCAGCAGCCCCGGTAACTACGAGCAGTACTTC
- | - | TRBJ2-2 | TRBV18 | CASSAQGNTGELFF | TGTGCCAGCTCAGCACAGGGGAACACCGGGGAGCTGTTTTTT
- | - | TRBJ1-6 | TRBV7-9 | CASSLRGNSPLHF | TGTGCCAGCAGCTTAAGGGGTAATTCACCCCTCCACTTT
- | - | TRBJ1-2 | TRBV10-2 | CASSAPANYGYTF | TGCGCCAGCAGTGCTCCGGCTAACTATGGCTACACCTTC
- | - | TRBJ1-5 | TRBV7-2 | CASSLEVGRDDQPQHF | TGTGCCAGCAGCTTAGAGGTAGGCAGGGACGATCAGCCCCAGCATTTT
TRBD2 | - | TRBJ2-2 | TRBV28 | CASSLRWTSGRDSTGELFF | TGTGCCAGCAGTTTAAGGTGGACTAGCGGGAGGGATAGCACCGGGGAGCTGTTTTTT
- | - | TRBJ2-5 | TRBV29-1 | CSAGGETQYF | TGCAGCGCTGGGGGTGAGACCCAGTACTTC
- | few | TRBJ1-2 | TRBV2 | CASNGKQGLVGYGYTF | TGTGCCAGCAACGGCAAACAGGGCCTCGTCGGGTATGGCTACACCTTC
- | - | TRBJ2-5 | TRBV18 | CASSTTSGQVETQYF | TGTGCCAGCTCAACCACTTCGGGGCAAGTAGAGACCCAGTACTTC
TRBD1 | - | TRBJ1-2 | TRBV30 | CAWRGDRGREGYTF | TGTGCCTGGAGAGGGGACAGGGGGCGTGAAGGCTACACCTTC
- | - | TRBJ2-7 | TRBV7-6 | CASSTATGHEQYF | TGTGCCAGCAGCACCGCCACGGGGCACGAGCAGTACTTC
TRBD1 | few | TRBJ1-6 | TRBV18 | CASSPGTGNSPLHF | TGTGCCAGCTCACCGGGGACAGGGAATTCACCCCTCCACTTT
- | - | TRBJ2-5 | TRBV10-1 | CASSESTSPHQETQYF | TGCGCCAGCAGTGAGTCAACTAGCCCTCACCAAGAGACCCAGTACTTC
- | - | TRBJ2-5 | TRBV10-2 | CASSAGGTETQYF | TGCGCCAGCAGTGCCGGCGGGACAGAGACCCAGTACTTC
- | - | TRBJ2-5 | TRBV6-5 | CASRKAETQYF | TGTGCCAGCAGGAAAGCGGAGACCCAGTACTTC
- | - | TRBJ1-1 | TRBV5-1 | CASRSRNTEAFF | TGCGCCAGCAGATCCCGGAACACTGAAGCTTTCTTT
- | - | TRBJ1-2 | TRBV5-1 | CASSSDPTNYGYTF | TGCGCCAGCAGCTCGGACCCAACGAACTATGGCTACACCTTC
TRBD1 | few | TRBJ1-1 | TRBV7-2 | CASSLGTGTAKENTEAFF | TGTGCCAGCAGCTTAGGGACCGGGACAGCAAAAGAGAACACTGAAGCTTTCTTT
- | - | TRBJ1-4 | TRBV28 | CASKEGPKLFF | TGTGCCAGCAAGGAGGGGCCCAAACTGTTTTTT
TRBD1 | - | TRBJ2-6 | TRBV5-6 | CASSLVTGASGANVLTF | TGTGCCAGCAGCTTAGTTACAGGGGCCTCTGGGGCCAACGTCCTGACTTTC
TRBD2 | - | TRBJ2-7 | TRBV6-1 | CASRTEGGVGYEQYF | TGTGCCAGCAGAACCGAGGGAGGGGTAGGGTACGAGCAGTACTTC
TRBD1 | - | TRBJ1-1 | TRBV6-5 | CASRLRTGVNTEAFF | TGTGCCAGCAGACTGCGGACAGGAGTGAACACTGAAGCTTTCTTT
- | - | TRBJ2-7 | TRBV13 | CASSLSQDYEQYF | TGTGCCAGCAGCTTAAGCCAAGACTACGAGCAGTACTTC
TRBD2 | - | TRBJ2-3 | TRBV9 | CASSVAAGDTDTQYF | TGTGCCAGCAGCGTAGCAGCGGGGGACACAGATACGCAGTATTTT
- | - | TRBJ1-1 | TRBV7-2 | CASSLLGGNTEAFF | TGTGCCAGCAGCTTACTCGGGGGGAACACTGAAGCTTTCTTT
- | - | TRBJ1-1 | TRBV5-8 | CASSLDGSRAFF | TGTGCCAGCAGTCTAGACGGGAGTCGGGCTTTCTTT
- | once | TRBJ1-5 | TRBV19 | CASSIWRGNQPQHF | TGTGCCAGTAGTATATGGAGGGGCAATCAGCCCCAGCATTTT
TRBD1 | - | TRBJ1-4 | TRBV10-2 | CASRQGFAEKLFF | TGCGCCAGCAGACAGGGGTTTGCTGAAAAACTGTTTTTT
- | - | TRBJ1-1 | TRBV9 | CASSKQQGSGEAFF | TGTGCCAGCAGCAAACAACAGGGTTCGGGTGAAGCTTTCTTT
- | few | TRBJ2-3 | TRBV7-9 | CASRPPYRAHTDTQYF | TGTGCCAGCAGGCCACCATACAGGGCACACACAGATACGCAGTATTTT